Included here is one T cell receptor (beta chain) sequence, with context. Its cognate antigen is unknown. This record belongs to a study of cytomegalovirus exposure and HLA in healthy donors. Study details: The 100 to 150 validation repertoires and the 666 first-cohort repertoires shared a platform, a later analysis reported.

Study-wide points: Researchers counted around 150 TCR beta chains as cytomegalovirus-associated.

The length of the CDR3 is 17 residues. Trimming removed 2 bases from V and 5 bases from J; junction bases left unmatched: 9. The germline V gene encodes CDR1 MDHEN and CDR2 SYDVKM. Sequencing was performed with immunoSEQ multiplex PCR; in TCRdb, only in-frame clones are kept and a portion is missing. The data contain fewer than 120,000 clones, approximately 89% of them singletons. V is TRBV28 and J is TRBJ2-3; 11 bases line up with TRBD1. The clonotype originates from a young woman in good health and CMV-seronegative. The material sequenced was PBMCs. The CDR3 region has the DNA TGTGCCAGCAGTTTAGAGGGTGGGACAGGGGGTTTAGATACGCAGTATTTT. It encodes CASSLEGGTGGLDTQYF. The full variable domain, completed using reference TRBV28 and TRBJ2-3, is DVKVTQSSRYLVKRTGEKVFLECVQDMDHENMFWYRQDPGLGLRLIYFSYDVKMKEKGDIPEGYSVSREKKERFSLILESASTNQTSMYLCASSLEGGTGGLDTQYFGPGTRLTVL.